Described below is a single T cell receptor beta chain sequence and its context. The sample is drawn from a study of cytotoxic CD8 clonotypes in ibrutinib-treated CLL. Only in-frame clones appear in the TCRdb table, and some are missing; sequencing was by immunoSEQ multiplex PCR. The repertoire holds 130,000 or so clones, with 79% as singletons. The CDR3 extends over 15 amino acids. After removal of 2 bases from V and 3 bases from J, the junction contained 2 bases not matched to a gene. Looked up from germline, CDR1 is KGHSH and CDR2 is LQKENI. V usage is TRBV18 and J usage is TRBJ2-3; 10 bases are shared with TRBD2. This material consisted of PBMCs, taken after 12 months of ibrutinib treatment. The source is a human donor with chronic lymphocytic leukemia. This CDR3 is CASSPVAGGTDTQYF. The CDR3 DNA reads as TGTGCCAGCTCACCAGTAGCGGGAGGAACAGATACGCAGTATTTT.